One and the same sample provided the 27 T cell receptor beta chains below, sequenced in a study of blood T cell repertoires in COVID-19. Assay used: immunoSEQ multiplex PCR; TCRdb lists only in-frame clones, some missing. The sample yields about 60,000 clones, 82% seen once. Source material: peripheral blood. The receptor set was obtained from a man aged 55 to 70 with acute or convalescent COVID-19.

The J gene is TRBJ1-1, the V gene TRBV15, with D unclear. Trimming shortened V by 1 base and J by 7 bases, and 16 bases separated the two germline ends. Germline CDR1 and CDR2: LNHNV and YYDKDF (reference sequence). The CDR3 has 15 amino acids. CDR3 DNA: TGTGCCACCAGCAGAGCGCGGGTTGTTTCGAGTGAAGCTTTCTTT. This sequence encodes CATSRARVVSSEAFF.

This rearrangement joins TRBV6-2 or TRBV6-3 to TRBJ1-5; TRBD1 might be the D (5 bases). Germline V gene sequence: CDR1 MNHEY, CDR2 SVGEGT. Trimming pared 2 bases from V and 3 bases from J, leaving 11 bases between. The CDR3 totals 15 residues. DNA for the CDR3: TGTGCCAGCAGTTACGATACAGGAGACAATCAGCCCCAGCATTTT. Translating gives CASSYDTGDNQPQHF.

This chain links TRBV7-2 with TRBJ1-2, with 9 nucleotides matching TRBD1. Germline values: CDR1 SGHTA, CDR2 FQGNSA. CDR3 length equals 13 residues. J lost 6 bases, V lost 5 bases, and 4 bases had no gene match. The chain's CDR3 is CASSLGTGHGYTF. The CDR3 DNA reads TGTGCCAGCAGCCTGGGGACAGGGCATGGCTACACCTTC. Looking up the rest from reference TRBV7-2 and TRBJ1-2 gives the full variable domain: GAGVSQSPSNKVTEKGKDVELRCDPISGHTALYWYRQSLGQGLEFLIYFQGNSAPDKSGLPSDRFSAERTGGSVSTLTIQRTQQEDSAVYLCASSLGTGHGYTFGSGTRLTVV.

The chain links TRBV5-6 to TRBJ1-2, with D maybe TRBD1 (6 bases). CDR1 is SGHDT and CDR2 is YYEEEE in the germline V gene. The CDR3 loop spans 15 amino acids. Trimming cost V 4 bases and J 3 bases, with 16 bases left between them. The CDR3 sequence is CASSTSTGNDYGYTF. The CDR3 bases are TGTGCCAGCAGCACTTCAACAGGGAACGACTATGGCTACACCTTC.

CDR3 sequence: CASSLHRQGETQYF. The CDR3 bases are TGTGCCAGCAGCCTACATAGACAGGGCGAGACCCAGTACTTC. The V call is TRBV14, the J call TRBJ2-5, with TRBD1 identical over 7 bases. CDR1 is SGHDN and CDR2 is FVKESK in the germline V gene. Trimming took 4 bases from V and 5 from J; bases not matched to a gene: 7. The CDR3 extends over 14 amino acids.

V gene TRBV9 combines with J gene TRBJ2-2; 7 bases are a match to TRBD2. The junction had 8 bases not matched to a gene; V was cut back by 2 bases and J by 4 bases. Germline values: CDR1 SGDLS, CDR2 YYNGEE. This CDR3 region has 16 residues. CDR3 sequence: CASSVGRAGLTGELFF. The CDR3 coding sequence is TGTGCCAGCAGCGTTGGGAGGGCAGGGCTCACCGGGGAGCTGTTTTTT.

This chain uses TRBV19 with TRBJ1-2, with 7 bases lining up with TRBD1. The CDR3 has 15 residues. V lost 7 bases, J lost 4 bases, and 12 bases stayed unmatched. The germline V gene encodes CDR1 LNHDA and CDR2 SQIVND (reference sequence). The CDR3 protein is CASTGQSNNRYGYTF. CDR3 DNA: TGTGCCAGTACGGGACAGAGCAATAACCGCTATGGCTACACCTTC.

The gene calls are TRBV5-1 and TRBJ1-2; 7 bases agree with TRBD1. V lost 4 bases, J lost 4 bases, and 7 bases stayed unmatched. Germline CDR1 reads SGHRS; CDR2 reads YFSETQ. This CDR3 spans 14 amino acids. The CDR3 here is CASSRAGTAYGYTF. The CDR3 coding sequence is TGCGCCAGCAGCCGTGCTGGGACAGCCTATGGCTACACCTTC. Full variable domain (outside the CDR3, taken from reference TRBV5-1 and TRBJ1-2): KAGVTQTPRYLIKTRGQQVTLSCSPISGHRSVSWYQQTPGQGLQFLFEYFSETQRNKGNFPGRFSGRQFSNSRSEMNVSTLELGDSALYLCASSRAGTAYGYTFGSGTRLTVV.

J is TRBJ2-3 and V is TRBV21-1; no DNA check was done on the table's D call, TRBD1. TRBV21-1 represents a pseudogene. The CDR3 covers 19 residues. The CDR3 reads CASSNKFDSLRWGTDTQYF. CDR3 sequence (DNA): TGTGCCAGCAGCAATAAATTCGACAGCCTCAGGTGGGGCACAGATACGCAGTATTTT.

Comments on this clone: Relative to the germline gene, one junction end is altered; a read error may explain this. J is TRBJ1-2 and V is TRBV5-5, with TRBD1 matching over 9 bases. Per germline, CDR1 SGHKS and CDR2 YYEKEE (reference sequence). The CDR3 runs 15 residues. Here the CDR3 reads CASSPLGQGVYGCTF. The CDR3 DNA is TGTGCCAGCAGCCCATTGGGACAGGGCGTCTATGGCTGCACCTTC.

J is TRBJ2-5 and V is TRBV6-5, with D maybe TRBD1 (5 bases). The CDR3 loop spans 14 amino acids. Per germline, CDR1 MNHEY and CDR2 SVGAGI. V was cut by 5 bases and J by 4 bases, with 14 bases left in between. The CDR3 DNA is TGTGCCAGCAGTCCTCACAGGACGACAGAGACCCAGTACTTC. Its translation is CASSPHRTTETQYF.

This sequence joins TRBV19 and TRBJ1-5; 8 bases are a match to TRBD1. The CDR3 extends over 20 amino acids. Germline-derived CDR1 and CDR2 are LNHDA and SQIVND (reference sequence). After removal of 5 bases from V and 2 bases from J, the junction contained 20 bases not matched to a gene. Here the CDR3 reads CASSRGQGSSDAGGNQPQHF. The DNA of the CDR3 is TGTGCCAGTAGTCGAGGACAGGGCTCCTCTGACGCAGGGGGCAATCAGCCCCAGCATTTT.

This clone was detected only once. V and J are TRBV7-3 and TRBJ1-2, with 8 bases lining up with TRBD1. The CDR3 runs to 15 residues. Germline CDR1 reads SGHTA; CDR2 reads FQGTGA. V was pared by 5 bases and J by 2 bases, with 7 bases of the junction left unmatched. CDR3 protein: CASSPDRGGNYGYTF. In nucleotides, the CDR3 is TGTGCCAGCAGCCCCGACAGGGGAGGAAACTATGGCTACACCTTC. Supplemented by reference TRBV7-3 and TRBJ1-2, the full variable domain reads GAGVSQTPSNKVTEKGKYVELRCDPISGHTALYWYRQSLGQGPEFLIYFQGTGAADDSGLPNDRFFAVRPEGSVSTLKIQRTERGDSAVYLCASSPDRGGNYGYTFGSGTRLTVV.

The chain has TRBV7-2 and TRBJ2-5, with 10 bases that match TRBD1. Germline trimming cut 4 bases from V and 3 bases from J; bases unmatched to any gene: 8. Per the germline V gene, CDR1 is SGHTA and CDR2 is FQGNSA. This CDR3 is built from 16 residues. CDR3 nucleotide sequence: TGTGCCAGCAGCTCAAGACAGGGGGCGGGAGAAGAGACCCAGTACTTC. The encoded protein is CASSSRQGAGEETQYF.

This clone was found a few times. CDR3: CASSRTGGIAGNTIYF. CDR3 DNA: TGTGCCAGCAGTCGGACAGGGGGCATAGCTGGAAACACCATATATTTT. The chain uses TRBV27 and TRBJ1-3, with 11 bases lining up with TRBD1. Germline values: CDR1 MNHEY, CDR2 SMNVEV (reference sequence). CDR3 size: 16 residues. The junction had 5 bases not matched to a gene; V was cut back by 5 bases and J by 2 bases.

V is TRBV28 and J is TRBJ2-7; 9 nucleotides match TRBD2. J gave up 5 bases and V 8 bases, and 13 bases lay outside the gene matches. CDR1 and CDR2 from the germline V gene are MDHEN and SYDVKM. The CDR3 loop spans 15 amino acids. CDR3 residues: CASFQLGGGANEQYF. In DNA form, the CDR3 reads TGTGCCAGCTTTCAGCTCGGCGGGGGGGCCAACGAGCAGTACTTC.

In this sample, this clone turned up once. The J gene is TRBJ2-2, the V gene TRBV5-1; D might be TRBD2 (6 bases). Germline V lookup: CDR1 SGHRS, CDR2 YFSETQ. The V and J ends lost 4 bases and 1 base respectively, with 14 bases between them. The CDR3 totals 16 residues. The CDR3 coding sequence is TGCGCCAGCAGCGGAGGGGTCCTAGGGAACACCGGGGAGCTGTTTTTT. The encoded protein is CASSGGVLGNTGELFF.

The rearrangement joins TRBV30 to TRBJ1-1, with D possibly TRBD1 on 5 matching bases. The length of the CDR3 is 13 residues. Per the germline V gene, CDR1 is GTSNPN and CDR2 is SVGIG (reference sequence). Trimming left V 0 bases short and J 1 base short, with 6 bases between. CDR3 bases: TGTGCCTGGAGTGTCGACAGGAACACTGAAGCTTTCTTT. Translating gives CAWSVDRNTEAFF. Filled out from reference TRBV30 and TRBJ1-1, the complete variable domain reads SQTIHQWPATLVQPVGSPLSLECTVEGTSNPNLYWYRQAAGRGLQLLFYSVGIGQISSEVPQNLSASRPQDRQFILSSKKLLLSDSGFYLCAWSVDRNTEAFFGQGTRLTVV.

This clone has just one count. This chain connects TRBV27 to TRBJ1-5; D not resolved. V lost 6 bases and J lost 7, with 25 bases in between. The CDR3 length is 17 residues. Germline CDR1 is MNHEY and CDR2 is SMNVEV (reference sequence). CDR3 DNA sequence: TGTGCCAGCAGCCACACTCGAGCGGCAGGAGGGCGGCAGCCCCAGCATTTT. It encodes CASSHTRAAGGRQPQHF.

The V and J genes are TRBV15 and TRBJ2-7, with 7 bases that match TRBD1. Germline V gene lookup returns CDR1 LNHNV and CDR2 YYDKDF (reference sequence). The J segment lost 1 base and the V segment lost 8 bases, leaving 5 bases of the junction unmatched. CDR3 length: 13 amino acids. CDR3 sequence (DNA): TGTGCCACCGCCAGGGACAGTTCCTACGAGCAGTACTTC. Amino acids: CATARDSSYEQYF.

The chain recombines TRBV9 with TRBJ2-1; no clear D. From germline, CDR1 is SGDLS and CDR2 YYNGEE. CDR3 length: 14 amino acids. The V end was cut by 0 bases, the J end by 1 base, with 5 bases between. CDR3 in amino acids: CASSVDQSYNEQFF. CDR3 DNA sequence: TGTGCCAGCAGCGTAGACCAGTCCTACAATGAGCAGTTCTTC. Based on the CDR3 plus reference TRBV9 and TRBJ2-1, the full variable domain is DSGVTQTPKHLITATGQRVTLRCSPRSGDLSVYWYQQSLDQGLQFLIQYYNGEERAKGNILERFSAQQFPDLHSELNLSSLELGDSALYFCASSVDQSYNEQFFGPGTRLTVL.

The chain carries TRBV5-1 and TRBJ2-1; 8 nucleotides align to TRBD2. With V trimmed by 4 bases and J by 8 bases, 11 bases remained unmatched. The CDR3 sequence is 15 residues long. CDR1 is SGHRS, CDR2 YFSETQ, per germline. CDR3 sequence: CASSPKAGAVDEQFF. CDR3 nucleotides: TGCGCCAGCAGCCCGAAAGCGGGGGCGGTGGATGAGCAGTTCTTC.

The gene calls are TRBV18 and TRBJ2-2; TRBD2 might be the D (5 bases). Between the trimmed V and J ends, which lost 4 bases and 3 bases, there was a span of 15 bases. Germline V gene data show CDR1 as KGHSH and CDR2 as LQKENI. The CDR3 is 16 residues long. The CDR3 bases are TGTGCCAGCTCACGACGGGAAGCAGCGGACACCGGGGAGCTGTTTTTT. Translation gives CASSRREAADTGELFF.

The chain recombines TRBV18 with TRBJ2-5, with TRBD2 as a possible D gene (6 bases). The CDR3 spans 14 residues. The germline V gene encodes CDR1 KGHSH and CDR2 LQKENI. V was clipped by 3 bases and J by 5 bases, with 13 bases between them. The CDR3 sequence is CASSPAGGWETQYF. The CDR3 region has the DNA TGTGCCAGCTCACCGGCCGGAGGGTGGGAGACCCAGTACTTC.

J is TRBJ1-2 and V is TRBV9; D gene ambiguous. Germline lookup yields CDR1 SGDLS and CDR2 YYNGEE. The CDR3 is 13 amino acids. V was clipped by 0 bases and J by 4 bases, with 7 bases between them. The CDR3 DNA sequence: TGTGCCAGCAGCGTAGAAGGGAGCTATGGCTACACCTTC. This translates into CASSVEGSYGYTF.

This clone was found a few times. V usage is TRBV15 and J usage is TRBJ1-5, with 7 bases that match TRBD1. CDR3 length: 17 amino acids. Per the germline V gene, CDR1 is LNHNV and CDR2 is YYDKDF (reference sequence). V dropped 1 base and J dropped 0; count of bases not matched to a gene: 6. The CDR3 sequence: CATSRVEGANSNQPQHF. The CDR3 DNA reads as TGTGCCACCAGCAGAGTGGAGGGGGCGAATAGCAATCAGCCCCAGCATTTT.

This chain links TRBV27 with TRBJ1-6; D may be TRBD1 (5 bases). This CDR3 region has 14 residues. V was pared by 0 bases and J by 10 bases, with 10 bases between. Germline CDR1 is MNHEY and CDR2 is SMNVEV (reference sequence). This CDR3 reads CASSLSGRRSPLHF. CDR3 coding DNA: TGTGCCAGCAGTTTATCGGGGCGGCGGTCACCCCTCCACTTT.